This T cell receptor (beta chain) originates from a study of blood T cell repertoires in COVID-19. The CDR3 runs to 15 residues. V lost 0 bases and J lost 7; bases outside the gene matches: 4. Germline CDR1 LNHDA, CDR2 SQIVND (reference sequence). As handled by the study authors: Amplifying reference gene primers gave estimates of nucleated cell counts. The repertoire was sequenced with immunoSEQ multiplex PCR; TCRdb's copy has only in-frame clones and lacks some. V and J calls and clone size are given by that table; D and trimming were obtained from the DNA. The profile shows under 550,000 clones, around 90% of them singletons. The Seattle patients joined while their infection was active and were tracked longitudinally afterward.

The genes are TRBV19 and TRBJ1-5; 9 bases are shared with TRBD1. The source material was peripheral blood. The receptor's source is a man aged 18 to 29 with COVID-19, enrolled during active disease. CDR3 loop: CASSIEGDRAQPQHF. CDR3 coding DNA: TGTGCCAGTAGTATAGAGGGGGACAGGGCCCAGCCCCAGCATTTT.